This entry features one T cell receptor beta chain sequence. What it recognizes is unknown. This was a deep-level run. The assay was immunoSEQ multiplex PCR, and TCRdb's table has in-frame clones only and misses some. The profile shows 2 million to 2.5 million clones, under 97% of them singletons. The CDR3 contains 11 residues. Germline CDR1 MNHEY, CDR2 SVGAGI. The V gene lost 6 bases and the J gene lost 7 bases, with 6 bases spanning the gap. The sample comes from a study of shared clonotypes between healthy human individuals. Findings of the study overall: The sharing of roughly 5% of naive CD4 clonotypes was seen across a few donors.

The TCR comes from a man between 18 and 29 years old in good health. The chain joins TRBV6-5 to TRBJ2-2; tentatively, D is TRBD2 (6 bases). Material for sequencing was naive CD4+ T cells sorted from blood. As for subset: CD45RA+ positively selected. The CDR3 region has the DNA TGTGCCAGCAGGGGAGGCGGGGAGCTGTTTTTT. Protein sequence: CASRGGGELFF.